Listed here are 5 T cell receptor beta chains from one sample, sequenced in a study of response to subunit inactivated influenza vaccine. TCRdb processed the RT-PCR reads anew with MiXCR; each CDR3 protein has one entry. The data contain 550,000 to 650,000 distinct CDR3 sequences, approximately 12% of them singletons. This material consisted of PBMCs from blood, taken on the day of vaccination. These receptors all come from a man between 45 and 60 years old who received an inactivated influenza vaccine.

V and J are TRBV12-3 or TRBV12-4 and TRBJ2-7, with D perhaps assigned TRBD1 or TRBD2 (6 bases each). With 2 bases removed from V and 3 bases from J, the gap between germline ends came to 14 bases. This CDR3 comprises 15 residues. Here the CDR3 DNA reads TGTGCCAGCAGTTTAAAGGGGGGTCAAGTCTACGAGCAGTACTTC. It encodes CASSLKGGQVYEQYF.

Written as DNA, the CDR3 is TGTGCCAGCAGCCAGGCCGGGGGTCGCACAGATACGCAGTATTTT. Translating gives CASSQAGGRTDTQYF. The rearrangement joins TRBV3-1 to TRBJ2-3; D possibly corresponds to TRBD2 (6 bases). The CDR3 extends over 15 amino acids. The germline V gene has CDR1 LGHDT and CDR2 YNNKEL (reference sequence). The ends were cut back, 3 bases at V and 1 base at J, with 11 bases in the middle.

This chain links TRBV5-1 with TRBJ1-1; no clear D gene. Per the germline V gene, CDR1 is SGHRS and CDR2 is YFSETQ. Trimming removed 4 bases at V and 11 bases at J, with 21 bases between. The CDR3 spans 14 residues. The CDR3 DNA sequence: TGCGCCAGCAGCCCGGAAAGAATTACTAAGGAGGCTTTCTTT. It specifies CASSPERITKEAFF.

The chain employs TRBV12-3 or TRBV12-4 and TRBJ2-2; D gene ambiguous. Deletions cut 4 bases from V and 7 bases from J, with 7 bases between. This CDR3 region has 12 residues. The DNA of the CDR3 is TGTGCCAGCAGTTCCAGAATCGGGGAGCTGTTTTTT. Translation gives CASSSRIGELFF.

This clonotype was counted many times. The chain employs TRBV28 and TRBJ2-3; no clear D gene. The CDR3 loop spans 13 amino acids. Germline-derived CDR1 and CDR2 are MDHEN and SYDVKM. With 1 base removed from V and 6 bases from J, the gap between germline ends came to 8 bases. This CDR3 reads CASSLFPTDTQYF. CDR3 bases: TGTGCCAGCAGTTTATTCCCGACCGATACGCAGTATTTT.